This is a list of T cell receptor beta chains from one sample in a study of blood T cell repertoires in COVID-19. Some clones are missing from TCRdb's copy, which holds only in-frame ones; the method was immunoSEQ multiplex PCR. The sample comprises about 95,000 clones, 90% to 95% of which are singletons, and around 4% rests with the top ten. The sample taken for sequencing was peripheral blood. These receptors originate from a woman between 50 and 59 years old in a cohort sampled during active COVID-19. Both conserved end residues are part of each CDR3. The D gene is left open where the match is weak. Clone size appears in some rows only: once, few, many, or a class for an expanded clone.

V	size	J	D	CDR3	DNA
TRBV7-2	NA	TRBJ1-3	NA	CASSLAWQGPGNTIYF	TGTGCCAGCAGCTTAGCTTGGCAGGGCCCTGGAAACACCATATATTTT
TRBV28	NA	TRBJ1-5	TRBD1	CASSLTGNQPQHF	TGTGCCAGCAGTTTGACAGGGAATCAGCCCCAGCATTTT
TRBV5-5	few	TRBJ1-6	NA	CASSLNRAGSPLHF	TGTGCCAGCAGCTTGAACAGGGCCGGCTCACCCCTCCACTTT
TRBV4-2	NA	TRBJ2-2	TRBD2	CASSQEGGVSTGELFF	TGTGCCAGCAGCCAAGAGGGAGGGGTGAGCACCGGGGAGCTGTTTTTT
TRBV11-2	NA	TRBJ2-3	TRBD2	CASTGLAGGPMADTQYF	TGTGCCAGCACCGGACTAGCGGGAGGGCCAATGGCAGATACGCAGTATTTT
TRBV15	NA	TRBJ2-3	NA	CATSSGTQYF	TGTGCCACCAGTTCCGGTACGCAGTATTTT
TRBV5-5	NA	TRBJ2-5	NA	CASSWAGLTKTQYF	TGTGCCAGCAGCTGGGCCGGACTGACGAAGACCCAGTACTTC
TRBV23-1	NA	TRBJ1-5	NA	CASSHDRDQPQHF	TGCGCCAGCAGTCATGACAGAGATCAGCCCCAGCATTTT
TRBV18	NA	TRBJ2-1	TRBD1	CASSSGTETINEQFF	TGTGCCAGCTCATCGGGGACAGAAACCATCAATGAGCAGTTCTTC
TRBV7-3	few	TRBJ2-1	NA	CASSSGSSYNEQFF	TGTGCCAGCAGCTCAGGAAGCTCCTACAATGAGCAGTTCTTC